The text below deals with one T cell receptor (beta chain). Its antigen remains unknown. Replicate PCRs run on sorted subsets employed 200 ng DNA, approximately 30,000 T cell genomes. The data were produced by immunoSEQ multiplex PCR, yet TCRdb's version contains in-frame clones alone and is incomplete. Seen here are approximately 2,000,000 clones, about nine tenths observed once, and the top ten hold around 0.35%. V lost 4 bases to trimming and J lost 7 bases, with 10 bases between them. This CDR3 comprises 12 residues. Germline V gene lookup returns CDR1 MDHEN and CDR2 SYDVKM. The sample belongs to a study of shared clonotypes between healthy human individuals. General study points: Sequencing of the sorted subsets was shown by rarefaction to be incomplete despite large depth.

Sequenced sample: naive CD4+ T cells from PBMCs. The subset is: CD45RA+ positively selected. This TCR was sampled from a man between 18 and 29 years old in good health. Some clones in this sample may be carry-over from other donors' samples. The rearrangement joins TRBV28 to TRBJ1-1; no clear D gene. The CDR3 nucleotides are TGTGCCAGCAGTTCAATATCTCGTGAAGCTTTCTTT. Translated, it gives CASSSISREAFF. The whole variable domain, remainder taken from reference TRBV28 and TRBJ1-1, is DVKVTQSSRYLVKRTGEKVFLECVQDMDHENMFWYRQDPGLGLRLIYFSYDVKMKEKGDIPEGYSVSREKKERFSLILESASTNQTSMYLCASSSISREAFFGQGTRLTVV.